Below, 20 T cell receptor beta chains from the same sample are listed, as sequenced in a study of cytomegalovirus exposure and HLA in healthy donors. 60 Vbeta and 13 Jbeta primers were used in PCR. TCRdb's copy holds only in-frame clones and misses some; the assay was immunoSEQ multiplex PCR. The sample shows 75,000 to 90,000 clones, over 60% of them seen only once. Input material: PBMCs. The receptors shown here come from a man aged 55-75 years in good health and CMV-seronegative.

This chain uses TRBV5-1 with TRBJ2-5, with D possibly being TRBD2 (6 bases). The assigned J gene may be wrong: the sequence end matches TRBJ2-7 better. From germline, CDR1 is SGHRS and CDR2 YFSETQ. There are 18 residues in the CDR3. The chain's CDR3 is CASSSPLGRGTGAYEQYF. DNA of the CDR3: TGCGCCAGCAGCTCCCCCCTGGGGCGGGGTACCGGGGCCTACGAGCAGTACTTC.

This chain uses TRBV2 with TRBJ2-7, with D possibly matching TRBD1 (5 bases). The CDR3 has 14 residues. Trimming removed 6 bases at V and 0 bases at J, with 12 bases between. CDR1 and CDR2 from the germline V gene are SNHLY and FYNNEI. Written as DNA, the CDR3 is TGTGCCAGCAGACCCGACAGAAGCTCCTACGAGCAGTACTTC. Residues: CASRPDRSSYEQYF.

The chain carries TRBV4-1 and TRBJ2-5; TRBD2 agrees at 13 bases. CDR3 length: 14 residues. J lost 5 bases, V lost 4 bases, and 1 base had no gene match. Germline CDR1 MGHRA, CDR2 YSYEKL. The CDR3 reads CASSLLAGGETQYF. The CDR3 region has the DNA TGCGCCAGCAGCCTACTAGCGGGGGGGGAGACCCAGTACTTC.

The rearrangement uses TRBV2 and TRBJ2-3, with 11 bases matching TRBD1. The junction had 4 bases not matched to a gene; V was cut back by 6 bases and J by 2 bases. CDR3 length: 15 residues. Per germline, CDR1 SNHLY and CDR2 FYNNEI. The CDR3 sequence is CASRGQGALTDTQYF. The CDR3 DNA reads TGTGCCAGCAGAGGACAGGGGGCTCTCACAGATACGCAGTATTTT.

This chain joins TRBV30 and TRBJ1-1, with D maybe TRBD1 (6 bases). Germline V lookup: CDR1 GTSNPN, CDR2 SVGIG (reference sequence). This CDR3 is built from 15 residues. Between the trimmed V and J ends, which lost 0 bases and 2 bases, there was a span of 13 bases. CDR3 loop: CAWSVWTETNTEAFF. CDR3 in DNA: TGTGCCTGGAGTGTATGGACAGAGACCAACACTGAAGCTTTCTTT.

The sample holds a few counts of this clone. This sequence joins TRBV19 and TRBJ2-1, with 7 positions matching TRBD2. This CDR3 contains 16 residues. CDR1 is LNHDA, CDR2 SQIVND, per germline (reference sequence). V was pared by 5 bases and J by 2 bases, with 9 bases of the junction left unmatched. In nucleotides, the CDR3 is TGTGCCAGTAGTTCCCAAGCGGGACCTACCTACAATGAGCAGTTCTTC. Residues: CASSSQAGPTYNEQFF.

CDR3 sequence (DNA): TGTGCAAGTCGCCTGGGGATGATCGGACAGGGGGCGCGGGAGTACAATGAGCAGTTCTTC. It yields the protein CASRLGMIGQGAREYNEQFF. The chain recombines TRBV12-2 with TRBJ2-1; the table's D call, TRBD1, was not checked against the DNA. TRBV12-2 constitutes a pseudogene. This CDR3 contains 20 residues.

This chain uses TRBV2 with TRBJ2-2; 8 positions agree with TRBD1. CDR1 is SNHLY, CDR2 FYNNEI, per germline. This CDR3 is 15 amino acids long. V was clipped by 5 bases and J by 6 bases; unmatched bases: 8. As DNA, the CDR3 is TGTGCCAGCAGTCCCATACCGACAGGGGCCGGGGAGCTGTTTTTT. Translated: CASSPIPTGAGELFF. The variable domain in full, completed from reference TRBV2 and TRBJ2-2, reads EPEVTQTPSHQVTQMGQEVILRCVPISNHLYFYWYRQILGQKVEFLVSFYNNEISEKSEIFDDQFSVERPDGSNFTLKIRSTKLEDSAMYFCASSPIPTGAGELFFGEGSRLTVL.

This chain joins TRBV14 and TRBJ2-3; 7 nucleotides agree with TRBD1. Per the germline V gene, CDR1 is SGHDN and CDR2 is FVKESK. V was pared by 3 bases and J by 14 bases, with 8 bases of the junction left unmatched. The CDR3 runs to 12 residues. CDR3 amino acids: CASSHRGIKRYF. CDR3 nucleotides: TGTGCCAGCAGCCACAGGGGGATTAAGCGGTATTTT. The complete variable domain, with remaining parts taken from reference TRBV14 and TRBJ2-3, reads EAGVTQFPSHSVIEKGQTVTLRCDPISGHDNLYWYRRVMGKEIKFLLHFVKESKQDESGMPNNRFLAERTGGTYSTLKVQPAELEDSGVYFCASSHRGIKRYFGPGTRLTVL.

This chain uses TRBV6-4 with TRBJ1-1; D not resolved. Trimming pared 6 bases from V and 0 bases from J, leaving 17 bases between. Germline V gene lookup returns CDR1 MRHNA and CDR2 SNTAGT. The CDR3 has 16 residues. CDR3 amino acids: CASRTPPSIMNTEAFF. The CDR3 DNA follows: TGTGCCAGCAGGACACCGCCAAGTATCATGAACACTGAAGCTTTCTTT.

The chain carries TRBV5-1 and TRBJ2-7; D is possibly TRBD1 (6 bases). V lost 5 bases and J lost 6, with 12 bases in between. The CDR3 runs to 12 residues. Germline CDR1 reads SGHRS; CDR2 reads YFSETQ. CDR3 nucleotide sequence: TGCGCCAGCAGGGAAGACAGGAGCGAGCAGTACTTC. This encodes CASREDRSEQYF.

In its sample, this clone was seen a few times. The chain carries TRBV5-5 and TRBJ1-1, with D perhaps matching TRBD1 (6 bases). V dropped 2 bases and J dropped 3 bases, with 14 bases sitting between them. Germline V gene data show CDR1 as SGHKS and CDR2 as YYEKEE (reference sequence). The CDR3 extends over 15 amino acids. The CDR3 reads CASSLTGSADTEAFF. The CDR3 coding sequence is TGTGCCAGCAGCTTAACAGGGAGTGCCGACACTGAAGCTTTCTTT.

This clone was detected only a few times. This CDR3 reads CASTRGGGAGETQYF. CDR3 coding DNA: TGTGCCAGCACTAGAGGCGGGGGGGCAGGGGAGACCCAGTACTTC. The rearrangement uses TRBV6-6 and TRBJ2-5, with 9 bases that match TRBD2. This CDR3 region has 15 residues. Losses at the gene ends were 7 bases for V and 5 bases for J; bases not matched to a gene: 11. Germline lookup yields CDR1 MNHNY and CDR2 SVGAGI (reference sequence).

The gene calls are TRBV19 and TRBJ1-1; possibly TRBD1 for D (5 bases). V lost 10 bases to trimming and J lost 8 bases, with 17 bases between them. Germline loops: CDR1 LNHDA, CDR2 SQIVND (reference sequence). The CDR3 spans 12 residues. For the CDR3, the DNA is TGTGCCACTCACCCCTCCTCAGGGGAAGCTTTCTTT. It translates to CATHPSSGEAFF.

J is TRBJ1-5 and V is TRBV21-1. TRBV21-1 is deemed a pseudogene. The CDR3 has 17 amino acids. The CDR3 DNA sequence: TGTGCCAGCAGCAAACTGCCGAGGGTCTGGAGGAATCAGCCCCAGCATTTT. Translated, it gives CASSKLPRVWRNQPQHF.

V usage is TRBV11-2 and J usage is TRBJ1-3, with 9 bases lining up with TRBD1. The CDR3 has 15 residues. Trimming at V came to 1 base and at J to 7 bases, leaving 5 bases not matched to a gene. Germline CDR1 is SGHAT and CDR2 is FQNNGV. Here the CDR3 reads CASSLAGTGTNTIYF. The CDR3 DNA is TGTGCCAGCAGCTTAGCCGGGACAGGGACGAACACCATATATTTT.

The chain has TRBV7-3 and TRBJ2-5; the D gene is possibly TRBD2 (5 bases). Trimming cost V 1 base and J 1 base, with 10 bases left between them. This CDR3 contains 15 residues. Per the germline V gene, CDR1 is SGHTA and CDR2 is FQGTGA. The CDR3 sequence is CASSLRSGSQETQYF. CDR3 coding DNA: TGTGCCAGCAGCTTAAGGAGCGGAAGCCAAGAGACCCAGTACTTC.

This clone was recorded only once. CDR3 amino acids: CASSVESSGGYSTDTQYF. The CDR3 coding sequence is TGTGCCAGCAGCGTAGAGAGTAGCGGGGGCTATAGCACAGATACGCAGTATTTT. V and J are TRBV9 and TRBJ2-3; 9 nucleotides match TRBD2. V lost 0 bases and J lost 0; bases outside the gene matches: 8. Germline V CDR1 and CDR2: SGDLS, YYNGEE. The CDR3 covers 18 residues.

This clone occurred a few times. The chain links TRBV6-5 to TRBJ1-1; D is possibly TRBD1 (6 bases). This CDR3 spans 15 amino acids. V was shortened by 4 bases and J by 4 bases, with 16 bases between the two germline ends. Germline CDR1 and CDR2: MNHEY and SVGAGI. The CDR3 is CASSWSRGGGTEAFF. The CDR3 DNA follows: TGTGCCAGCAGTTGGTCGAGGGGAGGGGGCACTGAAGCTTTCTTT.

This chain uses TRBV11-1 with TRBJ2-5; perhaps TRBD2 as D (5 bases). Trimming left V 5 bases short and J 2 bases short, with 9 bases between. CDR3 size: 13 residues. The germline gives CDR1 SGHAT, CDR2 FQDESV (reference sequence). In DNA form, the CDR3 reads TGTGCCAGCAGCACCCGGGGACAAGAGACCCAGTACTTC. Protein: CASSTRGQETQYF. Looking up the rest from reference TRBV11-1 and TRBJ2-5 gives the full variable domain: EAEVAQSPRYKITEKSQAVAFWCDPISGHATLYWYRQILGQGPELLVQFQDESVVDDSQLPKDRFSAERLKGVDSTLKIQPAELGDSAMYLCASSTRGQETQYFGPGTRLLVL.